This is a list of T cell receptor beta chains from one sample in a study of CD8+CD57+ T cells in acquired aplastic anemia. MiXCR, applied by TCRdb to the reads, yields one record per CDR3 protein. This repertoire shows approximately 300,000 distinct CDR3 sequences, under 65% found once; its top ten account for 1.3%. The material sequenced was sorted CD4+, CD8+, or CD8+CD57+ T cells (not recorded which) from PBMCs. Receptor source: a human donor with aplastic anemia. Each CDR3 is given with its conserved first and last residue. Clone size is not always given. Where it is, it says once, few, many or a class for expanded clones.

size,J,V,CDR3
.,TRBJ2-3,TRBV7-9,CASSLASVDTQYF
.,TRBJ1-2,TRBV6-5,CASSRTGTVAGYTF
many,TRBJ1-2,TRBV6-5,CASRTGPPNYGYTF
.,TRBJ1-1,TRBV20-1,CSALQGGTEAFF
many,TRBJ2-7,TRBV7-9,CASSFAGTSGYEQYF
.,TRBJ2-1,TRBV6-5,CASRGMTNEQFF
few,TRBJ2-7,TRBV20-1,CSATTGLRPYEQYF
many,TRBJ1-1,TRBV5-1,CASSFPRGNTEAFF
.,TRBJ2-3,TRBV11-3,CASSLGRTVTDTQYF
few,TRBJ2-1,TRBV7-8,CASSLRPPLSGSRDEQFF
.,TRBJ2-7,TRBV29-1,CSVVGAYEQYF
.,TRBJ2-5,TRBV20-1,CSARSGTSVETQYF
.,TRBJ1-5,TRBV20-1,CSASDDKGLDQPQHF
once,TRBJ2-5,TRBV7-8,CASSLGGPGGYTFGSGTQYF
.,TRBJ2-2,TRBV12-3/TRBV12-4,CASSPRTANTGELFF
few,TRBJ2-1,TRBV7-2,CASSLVPGQTNEQFF
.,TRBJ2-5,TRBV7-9,CASSLAGLVAETQYF
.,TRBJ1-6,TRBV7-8,CASSLEGWSPLHF
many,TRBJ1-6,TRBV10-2,CASSAQDRGWGSPLHF
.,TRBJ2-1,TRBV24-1,CATSDPPGQGNNEQFF
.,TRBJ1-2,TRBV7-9,CASSLGTGSDGYTF
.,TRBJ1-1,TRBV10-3,CAISGPDRGMNTEAFF
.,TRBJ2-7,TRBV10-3,CAITRDRAQEQYF
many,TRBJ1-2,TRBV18,CASSYGQGGNYGYTF
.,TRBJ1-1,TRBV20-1,CSASPLAGANTEAFF
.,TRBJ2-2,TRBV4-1,CASSQGTSGIGWNTGELFF
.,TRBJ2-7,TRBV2,CASSETTIRYEQYF
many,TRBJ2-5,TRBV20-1,CSARDPSGAETQYF
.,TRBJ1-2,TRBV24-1,CATSDAGQANYGYTF
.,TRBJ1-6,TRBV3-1,CASSPSSYSPLHF
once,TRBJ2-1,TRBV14,CASSQELAGGLNEQFF
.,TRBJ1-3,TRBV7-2,CASSLGGFLGPGNTIYF
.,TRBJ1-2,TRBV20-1,CSARRQGGGYTF
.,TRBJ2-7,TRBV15,CATSRSMDRGNSYEQYF
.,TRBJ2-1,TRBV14,CASSQFPSAEQFF
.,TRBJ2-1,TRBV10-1,CAGRPSGASSDEQFF
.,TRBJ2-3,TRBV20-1,CSARDGGQGGDTQYF
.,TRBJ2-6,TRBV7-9,CASSWGGTGGAGANVLTF
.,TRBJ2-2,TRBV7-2,CASSLTMGHVPGELFF
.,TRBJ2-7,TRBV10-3,CAISESVRPYDGQYF
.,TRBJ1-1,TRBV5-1,CASSLGQGGNIEAFF
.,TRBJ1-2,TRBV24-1,CATSDGGPRSYGYTF
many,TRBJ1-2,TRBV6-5,CASSRDRADYGYTF
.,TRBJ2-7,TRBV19,CASSIEIGAASYEQYF
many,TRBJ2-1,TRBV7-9,CASSLGQGWNEQFF
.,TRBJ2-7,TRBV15,CATSRGGGKNEQYF
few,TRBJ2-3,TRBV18,CASSPQGPDTQYF
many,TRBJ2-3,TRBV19,CASSPTPGSGGTDTQYF
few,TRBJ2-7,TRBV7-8,CASSLTGGADEQYF
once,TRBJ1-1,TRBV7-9,CASSPFTGTLNTEAFF